What follows are 16 T cell receptor beta chains derived from one specimen sequenced in a study of T cell repertoires in cytomegalovirus infection. MiXCR, applied by TCRdb to the reads, yields one record per CDR3 protein. The sample includes about 190,000 distinct CDR3 sequences, less than 9.5% of them seen just once. The sample comprised PBMCs. These receptors were collected from a human donor in good health (CMV status not recorded). Some clones in this sample may be carry-over from other donors' samples.

The CDR3 is CAISELTGARNEQFF. The CDR3 nucleotides read TGTGCCATCAGTGAGTTAACCGGGGCAAGAAATGAGCAGTTCTTC. The V call is TRBV10-3, the J call TRBJ2-1, with D perhaps being TRBD1 or TRBD2 (5 bases each). V shed 1 base and J shed 7 bases, with 14 bases lying between them. Germline V gene lookup returns CDR1 ENHRY and CDR2 SYGVKD. The CDR3 contains 15 residues.

The sample holds a few counts of this clonotype. The chain is built from TRBV5-5 and TRBJ2-5; 8 bases fit TRBD2. The CDR3 contains 17 residues. From germline, CDR1 is SGHKS and CDR2 YYEKEE (reference sequence). Germline trimming cut 4 bases from V and 0 bases from J; bases unmatched to any gene: 11. CDR3 loop: CASSGTRVAGYQETQYF. In nucleotides, the CDR3 is TGTGCCAGCAGCGGAACCAGGGTAGCGGGGTACCAAGAGACCCAGTACTTC. The complete variable domain, with remaining parts taken from reference TRBV5-5 and TRBJ2-5, reads DAGVTQSPTHLIKTRGQQVTLRCSPISGHKSVSWYQQVLGQGPQFIFQYYEKEERGRGNFPDRFSARQFPNYSSELNVNALLLGDSALYLCASSGTRVAGYQETQYFGPGTRLLVL.

V gene TRBV20-1 combines with J gene TRBJ2-3, with 9 positions matching TRBD2. Germline CDR1 DFQATT, CDR2 SNEGSKA (reference sequence). The V gene end was trimmed by 6 bases and the J gene end by 2 bases; junction bases not matched to a gene: 12. The CDR3 spans 16 residues. CDR3 sequence: CSASAAGGWVTDTQYF. CDR3 nucleotides: TGCAGTGCCTCGGCAGCGGGGGGCTGGGTCACAGATACGCAGTATTTT.

This clonotype was seen ten or more times. The CDR3 nucleotides read TGTGCCAGCAGCTTAAGCTCCACGAACTATGGCTACACCTTC. Protein sequence: CASSLSSTNYGYTF. The chain employs TRBV7-2 and TRBJ1-2; D not resolved. CDR3 length: 14 residues. V was cut by 2 bases and J by 2 bases, with 9 bases left in between. Germline V gene sequence: CDR1 SGHTA, CDR2 FQGNSA.

This clonotype was picked up many times. V is TRBV4-2 and J is TRBJ2-7; 13 nucleotides match TRBD2. The CDR3 consists of 17 residues. Germline CDR1 reads LGHNA; CDR2 reads YNFKEQ. V was pared by 2 bases and J by 7 bases, with 11 bases of the junction left unmatched. The CDR3 region is CASSQNSGLAGPGEQYF. The CDR3 DNA reads as TGTGCCAGCAGCCAAAACTCGGGACTAGCGGGGCCGGGGGAGCAGTACTTC.

The chain has TRBV7-8 and TRBJ2-7; 13 nucleotides match TRBD2. This CDR3 comprises 21 residues. CDR1 and CDR2 from the germline V gene are SGHVS and FQNEAQ. With 5 bases clipped from V and 4 bases from J, the junction kept 23 bases outside the gene matches. CDR3 region: CASSPRGLAGPSPRRWYEQYF. As DNA, the CDR3 is TGTGCCAGCAGCCCCAGGGGACTAGCGGGACCCAGTCCCCGTCGGTGGTACGAGCAGTACTTC.

This clonotype has only a few counts. The V and J genes are TRBV15 and TRBJ1-5, with unresolved D. Trimming took off 3 bases at V and 0 bases at J, with 9 bases between the two ends. Germline V gene sequence: CDR1 LNHNV, CDR2 YYDKDF (reference sequence). The CDR3 sequence is 15 residues long. CDR3 amino acids: CATSRSKYSNQPQHF. In DNA form, the CDR3 reads TGTGCCACCAGCAGGAGCAAGTATAGCAATCAGCCCCAGCATTTT.

This clonotype has ten or more counts. The chain uses TRBV11-3 and TRBJ2-5; D unresolved. CDR1 and CDR2 from the germline V gene are SGHNT and YENEEA. V lost 5 bases, J lost 3 bases, and 13 bases lay in between. This CDR3 has 14 residues. DNA for the CDR3: TGTGCCAGCAGCCTCGGTGGAACTGAAGAGACCCAGTACTTC. As protein: CASSLGGTEETQYF.

This clonotype was counted at least ten times. This chain uses TRBV19 with TRBJ1-2, with unresolved D. With 5 bases removed from V and 3 bases from J, the gap between germline ends came to 13 bases. CDR3 length: 14 residues. From germline, CDR1 is LNHDA and CDR2 SQIVND (reference sequence). The CDR3 DNA follows: TGTGCCAGTAGTCAAAGGCGGCAGGACTATGGCTACACCTTC. Protein product: CASSQRRQDYGYTF.

This clonotype was picked up many times. The chain has TRBV6-2 or TRBV6-3 and TRBJ1-5; D gene unclear. The CDR3 contains 15 residues. The germline CDR1 and CDR2 sequences are MNHEY and SVGEGT. V was trimmed by 2 bases and J by 2 bases, leaving 10 bases between them. CDR3 in DNA: TGTGCCAGCAGTTACGACAACCCCGGCAATCAGCCCCAGCATTTT. The encoded protein is CASSYDNPGNQPQHF.

The chain carries TRBV18 and TRBJ2-3; 11 bases match TRBD2. With 3 bases clipped from V and 4 bases from J, the junction kept 6 bases outside the gene matches. This CDR3 region has 16 residues. Germline-derived CDR1 and CDR2 are KGHSH and LQKENI. The DNA of the CDR3 is TGTGCCAGCTCACCTCCGGGACTAGCGGATCCAGATACGCAGTATTTT. It specifies CASSPPGLADPDTQYF.

This clonotype was recorded many times. The chain couples TRBV28 to TRBJ1-3; D call uncertain. V lost 1 base to trimming and J lost 2 bases, with 15 bases between them. This CDR3 is 17 amino acids long. Germline CDR1 MDHEN, CDR2 SYDVKM. CDR3 loop: CASSLYAGGKPGNTIYF. DNA of the CDR3: TGTGCCAGCAGTTTATACGCTGGAGGGAAGCCTGGAAACACCATATATTTT.

This clonotype showed up many times. This chain links TRBV19 with TRBJ1-1; no clear D. Germline loops: CDR1 LNHDA, CDR2 SQIVND (reference sequence). CDR3 length: 12 residues. V was cut by 1 base and J by 3 bases, with 3 bases left in between. In nucleotides, the CDR3 is TGTGCCAGTAGTATAGGGTACACTGAAGCTTTCTTT. It yields the protein CASSIGYTEAFF.

The sample holds many counts of this clonotype. The chain uses TRBV28 and TRBJ2-2, with D perhaps matching TRBD1 (5 bases). The length of the CDR3 is 17 residues. The V gene's germline CDR1 is MDHEN and CDR2 SYDVKM. V lost 3 bases to trimming and J lost 1 base, with 15 bases between them. CDR3: CASSFIIGRVNTGELFF. The CDR3 DNA follows: TGTGCCAGCAGTTTCATTATCGGCAGGGTGAACACCGGGGAGCTGTTTTTT.

The rearrangement links TRBV20-1 to TRBJ1-1; no firm D call. V lost 0 bases, J lost 3 bases, and 17 bases lay in between. Germline CDR1 reads DFQATT; CDR2 reads SNEGSKA (reference sequence). The CDR3 extends over 16 amino acids. CDR3 DNA: TGCAGTGCTAGAGATAGGGCCCAGAGGTGGGACACTGAAGCTTTCTTT. This sequence encodes CSARDRAQRWDTEAFF.

This clonotype was recorded many times. The chain recombines TRBV12-3 or TRBV12-4 with TRBJ1-1; 7 bases align to TRBD1. Losses at the gene ends were 6 bases for V and 6 bases for J; bases not matched to a gene: 10. CDR3 length: 14 amino acids. Here the CDR3 DNA reads TGTGCCAGCAGCCCAGACAGGGTTTGGGCTGAAGCTTTCTTT. It specifies CASSPDRVWAEAFF.